The sequence of this TCR beta chain was determined in a study of T cell repertoires in aging, cancer and after chemotherapy. Study results and limitations: In hematological cancer patients, infiltrated lymphoid organs may have impaired thymic emigration or peripheral T cell expansion.

The CDR3 extends over 14 amino acids. V gave up 7 bases and J gave up 3 bases, with 13 bases separating them. Germline V gene data show CDR1 as MNHNS and CDR2 as SASEGT. The template was genomic DNA from peripheral blood, not RNA. TRB rearrangements spanning V, D and J were amplified using mixed TRB-A/B primers. TCRdb called the multiplex PCR reads again in MiXCR, with one record for every CDR3 protein. The data show 3,500 to 5,000 distinct CDR3 sequences, approximately 40% seen once. A note on this clonotype: Its antigen is currently unknown.

The receptor was derived from a human donor with a blood cancer. The chain employs TRBV6-1 and TRBJ2-4; no definite D call. Sequenced: blood. The CDR3 region is CASKDRSGKNIQYF. The CDR3 DNA is TGTGCCAGCAAGGATCGGAGTGGCAAAAACATTCAGTACTTC.